One and the same sample provided the 7 T cell receptor beta chains below, sequenced in a study of cytomegalovirus exposure and HLA in healthy donors. The primer mix had 60 Vbeta and 13 Jbeta primers. Clones were sequenced by immunoSEQ multiplex PCR, and TCRdb holds only the in-frame ones, with some missing. The table has around 150,000 clones, over 70% seen once. The sample consisted of PBMCs. The receptors here all came from a woman aged 25 to 45 in good health and CMV-seronegative.

V gene TRBV6-1 combines with J gene TRBJ2-1, with D hard to call. The V end lost 10 bases, the J end lost 4 bases, and 8 bases lay between the germline ends. This CDR3 spans 11 amino acids. The germline V gene has CDR1 MNHNS and CDR2 SASEGT. Here the CDR3 DNA reads TGTGCCACTCGAGAGTACAATGAGCAGTTCTTC. Translation: CATREYNEQFF.

V is TRBV18 and J is TRBJ1-1, with 8 nucleotides matching TRBD1. Germline V lookup: CDR1 KGHSH, CDR2 LQKENI. This CDR3 contains 13 residues. Losses at the gene ends were 5 bases for V and 5 bases for J; bases not matched to a gene: 4. The CDR3 sequence is CASSFTGGTEAFF. The CDR3 bases are TGTGCCAGCTCATTTACAGGGGGGACTGAAGCTTTCTTT. Looking up the rest from reference TRBV18 and TRBJ1-1 gives the full variable domain: NAGVMQNPRHLVRRRGQEARLRCSPMKGHSHVYWYRQLPEEGLKFMVYLQKENIIDESGMPKERFSAEFPKEGPSILRIQQVVRGDSAAYFCASSFTGGTEAFFGQGTRLTVV.

The rearrangement links TRBV30 to TRBJ2-7; 7 bases map to TRBD2. Trimming took 5 bases from V and 3 from J; bases not matched to a gene: 1. This CDR3 spans 11 amino acids. From germline, CDR1 is GTSNPN and CDR2 SVGIG (reference sequence). The CDR3 here is CAWGDYYEQYF. In DNA form, the CDR3 reads TGTGCCTGGGGGGACTACTACGAGCAGTACTTC.

The rearrangement uses TRBV7-2 and TRBJ2-7; TRBD2 matches at 7 bases. Trimming removed 4 bases from V and 5 bases from J; junction bases left unmatched: 8. Germline V gene data show CDR1 as SGHTA and CDR2 as FQGNSA. This CDR3 is 14 amino acids long. The CDR3 region is CASSSGTISHEQYF. DNA of the CDR3: TGTGCCAGCAGCTCCGGGACTATCTCTCACGAGCAGTACTTC.

The rearrangement joins TRBV6-5 to TRBJ2-5; 10 bases agree with TRBD1. There are 16 residues in the CDR3. V shed 0 bases, J shed 5 bases, and the junction held 6 bases outside the gene matches. The germline V gene has CDR1 MNHEY and CDR2 SVGAGI. The CDR3 nucleotides read TGTGCCAGCAGTTACTCGCCGACAGGGGGCGGGGAGACCCAGTACTTC. Translated, it gives CASSYSPTGGGETQYF.

The chain carries TRBV2 and TRBJ1-2; possible D gene TRBD1, 5 bases. The V gene's germline CDR1 is SNHLY and CDR2 FYNNEI. The ends were cut back, 4 bases at V and 2 bases at J, with 11 bases in the middle. The CDR3 has 14 amino acids. The CDR3: CASSGGRGNYGYTF. CDR3 in DNA: TGTGCCAGCAGTGGGGGGAGGGGAAACTATGGCTACACCTTC.

This chain joins TRBV2 and TRBJ1-4; D is undetermined. The length of the CDR3 is 13 residues. Germline V gene lookup returns CDR1 SNHLY and CDR2 FYNNEI. With 4 bases removed from V and 10 bases from J, the gap between germline ends came to 13 bases. The CDR3 DNA sequence: TGTGCCAGCAGTGTCCGGGTCCTTTTAAAACTGTTTTTT. Translating gives CASSVRVLLKLFF.